The sequence of this TCR beta chain was determined in a study of shared clonotypes between healthy human individuals. Broader study findings: Naive CD4 clonotype sharing across a few donors was about 5.3%. The genetic and exposure-history diversity represented was limited by few donors.

All donors qualified as healthy HIV-negative adults and had experienced no recent acute infections or vaccinations. Each subset's genomic DNA was split evenly across several immunoSEQ plates. The table came from immunoSEQ multiplex PCR; TCRdb's copy has only in-frame clones and leaves some out. The sample shows around 1 million clones, 70% to 85% of them seen only once. The germline CDR1 and CDR2 sequences are ENHRY and SYGVKD. Trimming shortened V by 8 bases and J by 7 bases, and 13 bases separated the two germline ends. This CDR3 spans 12 amino acids. This clone appeared many times. The target antigen is unknown.

This TCR derives from a man aged 18 to 30 in good health. Sequencing used memory CD4+ T cells sorted from blood. Subset denoted: CD45RA-negative fraction. V usage is TRBV10-3 and J usage is TRBJ2-3, with no clear D. CDR3 sequence reads: CAIGSGSNTQYF. CDR3 nucleotide sequence: TGTGCCATCGGGTCCGGTAGTAATACGCAGTATTTT.